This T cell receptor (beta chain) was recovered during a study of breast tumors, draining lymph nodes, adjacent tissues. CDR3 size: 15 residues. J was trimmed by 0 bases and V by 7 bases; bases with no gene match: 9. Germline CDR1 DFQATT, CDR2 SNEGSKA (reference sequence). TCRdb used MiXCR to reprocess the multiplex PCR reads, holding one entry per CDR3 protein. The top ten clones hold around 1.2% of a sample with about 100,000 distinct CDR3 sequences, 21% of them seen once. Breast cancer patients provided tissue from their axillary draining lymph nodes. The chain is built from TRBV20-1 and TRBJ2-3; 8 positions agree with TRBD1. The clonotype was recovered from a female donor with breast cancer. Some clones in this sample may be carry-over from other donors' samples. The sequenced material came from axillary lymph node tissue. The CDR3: CSVKGQASSTDTQYF. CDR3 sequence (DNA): TGCAGTGTTAAGGGACAGGCGTCTAGCACAGATACGCAGTATTTT.